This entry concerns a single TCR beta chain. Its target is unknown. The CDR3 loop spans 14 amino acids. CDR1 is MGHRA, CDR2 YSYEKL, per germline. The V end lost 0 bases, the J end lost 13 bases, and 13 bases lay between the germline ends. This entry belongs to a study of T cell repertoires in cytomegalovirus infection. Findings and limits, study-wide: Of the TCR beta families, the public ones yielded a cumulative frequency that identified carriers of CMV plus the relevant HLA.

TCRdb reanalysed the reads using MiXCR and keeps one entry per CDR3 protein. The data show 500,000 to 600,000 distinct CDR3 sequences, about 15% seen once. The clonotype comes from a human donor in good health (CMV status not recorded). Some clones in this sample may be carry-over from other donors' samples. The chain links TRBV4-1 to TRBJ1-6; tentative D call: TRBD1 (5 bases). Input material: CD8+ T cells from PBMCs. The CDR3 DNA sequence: TGCGCCAGCAGCCAAGACGCCCGGGGCTCGCCCCTCCACTTT. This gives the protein CASSQDARGSPLHF.